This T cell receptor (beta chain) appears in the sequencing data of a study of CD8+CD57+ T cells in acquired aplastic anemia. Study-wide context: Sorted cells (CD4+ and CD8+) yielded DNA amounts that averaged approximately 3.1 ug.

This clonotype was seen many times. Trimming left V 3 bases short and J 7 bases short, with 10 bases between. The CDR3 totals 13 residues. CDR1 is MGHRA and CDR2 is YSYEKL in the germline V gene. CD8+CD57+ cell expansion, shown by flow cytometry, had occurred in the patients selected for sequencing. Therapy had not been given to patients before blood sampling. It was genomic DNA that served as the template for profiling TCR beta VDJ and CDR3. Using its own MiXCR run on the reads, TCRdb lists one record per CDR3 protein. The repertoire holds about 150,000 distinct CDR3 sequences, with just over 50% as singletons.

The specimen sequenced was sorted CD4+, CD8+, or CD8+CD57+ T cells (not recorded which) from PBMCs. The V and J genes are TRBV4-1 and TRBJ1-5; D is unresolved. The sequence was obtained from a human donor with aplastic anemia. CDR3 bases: TGCGCCAGCAGCCAGGTTTGGAACCAGCCCCAGCATTTT. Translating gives CASSQVWNQPQHF.